This T cell receptor beta chain was captured in a study of regulatory T cells in long-lasting Graves disease. General study findings and limits: Accuracy may have suffered from the small sample size. Public clonotype sharing was higher in persistent than newly diagnosed patients.

Building of the TCR beta libraries involved iRepertoire HTBI primers and Arm-PCR of CDR3 regions. Study processing details: Samples revealed 50 to 70 TRBV and approximately 15 TRBJ segments. TCRdb reprocessed the multiplex PCR reads with MiXCR, giving one entry per CDR3 protein. The V and J calls reflect TCRdb's pipeline rather than the authors' work. The sample has about 620,000 distinct CDR3 sequences; 15% to 20% are singletons. Noted time point: newly diagnosed GD, antithyroid drugs for less than 3 months. PBMC RNA served as the TCR library source. The EDTA tubes were filled with nine milliliters of drawn peripheral blood. Germline loops: CDR1 ENHRY, CDR2 SYGVKD. This CDR3 is built from 13 residues. The V and J ends lost 6 bases and 3 bases respectively, with 12 bases between them. As regards this clonotype: The antigen remains undetermined.

These same data were also listed under a study on T cells in Graves' hyperthyroidism and ophthalmopathy.

The genes are TRBV10-3 and TRBJ2-7; D perhaps matches TRBD2 (6 bases). This TCR was recovered from a woman aged 25-40 years with Graves disease. Sample: peripheral blood mononuclear cells (PBMCs), taken at new diagnosis, from a patient treated with antithyroid drugs. The CDR3 sequence is CAISRGDGYEQYF. The DNA for the CDR3 is TGTGCCATCAGCCGCGGGGACGGCTACGAGCAGTACTTC.